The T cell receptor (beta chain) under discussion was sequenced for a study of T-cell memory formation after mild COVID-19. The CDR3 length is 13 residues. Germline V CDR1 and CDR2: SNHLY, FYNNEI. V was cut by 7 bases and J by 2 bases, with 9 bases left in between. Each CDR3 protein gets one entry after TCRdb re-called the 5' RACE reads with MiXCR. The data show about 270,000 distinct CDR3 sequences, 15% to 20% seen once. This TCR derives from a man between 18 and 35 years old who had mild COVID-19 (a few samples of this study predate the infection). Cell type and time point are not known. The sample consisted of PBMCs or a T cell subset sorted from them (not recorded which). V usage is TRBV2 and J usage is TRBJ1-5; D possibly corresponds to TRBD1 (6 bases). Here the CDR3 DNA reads TGTGCCAGCATGGGGGGCCGCAATCAGCCCCAGCATTTT. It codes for CASMGGRNQPQHF.